Shown below are 29 T cell receptor beta chains from a single sample sequenced in a study of cytomegalovirus exposure and HLA in healthy donors. Measured with immunoSEQ multiplex PCR; TCRdb has only the in-frame clones, and not every one. The profile shows roughly 270,000 clones, roughly 88% of them singletons. The source material was PBMCs. The receptors were sampled from a woman aged 18-30 years in good health and CMV-seronegative.

This clone was seen more than once but under ten times. This rearrangement joins TRBV21-1 to TRBJ1-2. TRBV21-1 is shown as a pseudogene. The CDR3 is 13 amino acids. The CDR3 region is CASSNVPSGGYTF. CDR3 nucleotide sequence: TGTGCCAGCAGCAACGTCCCTTCGGGAGGCTACACCTTC.

The chain combines TRBV7-3 with TRBJ1-6, with TRBD1 matching over 9 bases. The germline V gene encodes CDR1 SGHTA and CDR2 FQGTGA. The junction had 2 bases not matched to a gene; V was cut back by 5 bases and J by 6 bases. The CDR3 is made up of 14 amino acids. The DNA for the CDR3 is TGTGCCAGCAGCCCGGACAGGGGTAATTCACCCCTCCACTTT. Its protein is CASSPDRGNSPLHF.

V and J are TRBV2 and TRBJ2-7, with 10 bases aligning to TRBD2. Germline CDR1 is SNHLY and CDR2 is FYNNEI. The J segment lost 6 bases and the V segment lost 4 bases, leaving 6 bases of the junction unmatched. The CDR3 is 14 amino acids. CDR3 residues: CASSVLAGVSEQYF. Here the CDR3 DNA reads TGTGCCAGCAGTGTTCTAGCGGGAGTGAGCGAGCAGTACTTC.

This chain connects TRBV25-1 to TRBJ1-5; 7 positions match TRBD1. The V and J ends lost 6 bases and 2 bases, in that order; junction bases with no gene match: 1. The CDR3 is made up of 13 amino acids. Germline lookup yields CDR1 MGHDK and CDR2 SYGVNS. The CDR3 bases are TGTGCCAGCAGAGGACAGGGCAATCAGCCCCAGCATTTT. Encoded protein: CASRGQGNQPQHF.

V and J are TRBV4-1 and TRBJ2-3, with 7 positions matching TRBD1. V was clipped by 4 bases and J by 2 bases; unmatched bases: 15. Germline V lookup: CDR1 MGHRA, CDR2 YSYEKL. CDR3 size: 18 residues. CDR3 residues: CASSLITPRDSYTDTQYF. The CDR3, as DNA: TGCGCCAGCAGCCTAATCACGCCTCGGGACAGCTACACAGATACGCAGTATTTT.

The chain links TRBV10-3 to TRBJ2-5; 8 positions agree with TRBD2. V gave up 3 bases and J gave up 5 bases; unmatched junction bases: 8. Germline-derived CDR1 and CDR2 are ENHRY and SYGVKD. This CDR3 region has 15 residues. The CDR3 DNA reads as TGTGCCATCAGTGACTGGGCGCGGGGGGAGGAGACCCAGTACTTC. Translation: CAISDWARGEETQYF.

CDR3 nucleotides: TGTGCCAGCAGCCTAGGAACGGGTGAGCAGTACTTC. Amino acids: CASSLGTGEQYF. The chain links TRBV6-5 to TRBJ2-7; no clear D gene. This CDR3 region has 12 residues. In germline, CDR1 is MNHEY, CDR2 SVGAGI. V was pared by 6 bases and J by 7 bases, with 13 bases between.

The chain couples TRBV28 to TRBJ1-2; a possible D gene is TRBD1 (6 bases). This CDR3 is built from 17 residues. The V end was cut by 8 bases, the J end by 2 bases, with 24 bases between. Looked up from germline, CDR1 is MDHEN and CDR2 is SYDVKM. The CDR3 region is CASCPSPILTGNYGYTF. The CDR3 DNA is TGTGCCAGCTGCCCCTCCCCCATTTTAACAGGGAACTATGGCTACACCTTC.

This sequence joins TRBV6-6 and TRBJ1-1, with TRBD1 matching 11 bases. V trimming: 7 bases; J trimming: 3 bases; junction bases outside the gene matches: 4. Germline V gene lookup returns CDR1 MNHNY and CDR2 SVGAGI (reference sequence). The CDR3 is made up of 14 amino acids. The CDR3 is CASTGGQGDTEAFF. The CDR3 DNA is TGTGCCAGCACCGGGGGACAGGGGGACACTGAAGCTTTCTTT.

The rearrangement joins TRBV27 to TRBJ1-5; D remains ambiguous. CDR3 length: 12 amino acids. Germline V CDR1 and CDR2: MNHEY, SMNVEV (reference sequence). Deletions cut 6 bases from V and 3 bases from J, with 6 bases between. CDR3 sequence reads: CASSVLNQPQHF. The CDR3 nucleotides read TGTGCCAGCAGCGTCCTCAATCAGCCCCAGCATTTT.

V is TRBV7-2 and J is TRBJ2-7, with D maybe TRBD2 (5 bases). There are 14 residues in the CDR3. V was shortened by 2 bases and J by 12 bases, with 20 bases between the two germline ends. Germline assignment: CDR1 SGHTA and CDR2 FQGNSA. Here the CDR3 DNA reads TGTGCCAGCAGCTTACAACCGGCTGCGGGTCTGCGGTACTTC. Translation gives CASSLQPAAGLRYF.

The V gene is TRBV28, the J gene TRBJ1-1; D ambiguous. V lost 0 bases and J lost 4, with 6 bases in between. The CDR3 has 13 amino acids. Germline loops: CDR1 MDHEN, CDR2 SYDVKM. The CDR3 DNA reads as TGTGCCAGCAGTTTATGGGGAGCCACTGAAGCTTTCTTT. It yields the protein CASSLWGATEAFF. Full variable domain (missing parts from reference TRBV28 and TRBJ1-1): DVKVTQSSRYLVKRTGEKVFLECVQDMDHENMFWYRQDPGLGLRLIYFSYDVKMKEKGDIPEGYSVSREKKERFSLILESASTNQTSMYLCASSLWGATEAFFGQGTRLTVV.

The CDR3 DNA follows: TGTGCCAGCAGCCAAGGCCGAACCGGGACAGCATTTAACACTGAAGCTTTCTTT. Its protein is CASSQGRTGTAFNTEAFF. The chain uses TRBV4-2 and TRBJ1-1; 7 bases agree with TRBD1. The CDR3 has 18 amino acids. Germline V gene data show CDR1 as LGHNA and CDR2 as YNFKEQ. The ends lost 1 base at V and 2 bases at J; junction bases unmatched: 13.

The chain is built from TRBV2 and TRBJ2-3; TRBD1 agrees at 8 bases. V dropped 5 bases and J dropped 3; count of bases not matched to a gene: 7. Germline CDR1 SNHLY, CDR2 FYNNEI. This CDR3 has 15 amino acids. The CDR3 loop is CASSFDRGGTDTQYF. The CDR3 DNA sequence: TGTGCCAGCAGTTTCGACAGGGGAGGAACAGATACGCAGTATTTT.

This clone was detected only once. The V and J genes are TRBV18 and TRBJ2-3, with D possibly matching TRBD1 (5 bases). The CDR3 is made up of 15 amino acids. The V and J ends lost 3 bases and 2 bases respectively, with 12 bases between them. Germline V CDR1 and CDR2: KGHSH, LQKENI. CDR3 region: CASSPQTGTTDTQYF. DNA of the CDR3: TGTGCCAGCTCACCCCAAACAGGAACCACAGATACGCAGTATTTT. Drawing the rest from reference TRBV18 and TRBJ2-3, the complete variable domain is NAGVMQNPRHLVRRRGQEARLRCSPMKGHSHVYWYRQLPEEGLKFMVYLQKENIIDESGMPKERFSAEFPKEGPSILRIQQVVRGDSAAYFCASSPQTGTTDTQYFGPGTRLTVL.

J is TRBJ2-7 and V is TRBV11-1; 9 bases align to TRBD2. Germline V gene data show CDR1 as SGHAT and CDR2 as FQDESV (reference sequence). The J segment lost 6 bases and the V segment lost 4 bases, leaving 7 bases of the junction unmatched. The CDR3 runs 14 residues. The CDR3 spells CASSWAGTSREQYF. The CDR3 DNA is TGTGCCAGCAGCTGGGCCGGGACTAGCCGCGAGCAGTACTTC. Full variable domain (rest looked up from reference TRBV11-1 and TRBJ2-7): EAEVAQSPRYKITEKSQAVAFWCDPISGHATLYWYRQILGQGPELLVQFQDESVVDDSQLPKDRFSAERLKGVDSTLKIQPAELGDSAMYLCASSWAGTSREQYFGPGTRLTVT.

The rearrangement joins TRBV6-5 to TRBJ1-5, with D possibly being TRBD1 (5 bases). The ends were cut back, 0 bases at V and 7 bases at J, with 13 bases in the middle. Germline V gene lookup returns CDR1 MNHEY and CDR2 SVGAGI. This CDR3 comprises 15 residues. The CDR3 DNA sequence: TGTGCCAGCAGTTACTCGGCCAGGGAGGACCAGCCCCAGCATTTT. Translating it yields CASSYSAREDQPQHF.

V and J are TRBV6-6 and TRBJ1-1, with a tentative D call TRBD1 (6 bases). V lost 7 bases to trimming and J lost 0 bases, with 9 bases between them. The CDR3 extends over 13 amino acids. In germline, CDR1 is MNHNY, CDR2 SVGAGI (reference sequence). The CDR3 sequence: CASKDSMNTEAFF. DNA for the CDR3: TGTGCCAGCAAGGACAGCATGAACACTGAAGCTTTCTTT.

The rearrangement links TRBV5-1 to TRBJ2-5; 8 bases align to TRBD2. This CDR3 has 13 residues. With V trimmed by 6 bases and J by 5 bases, 6 bases remained unmatched. CDR1 is SGHRS and CDR2 is YFSETQ in the germline V gene. The CDR3, as DNA: TGCGCCAGCACGGGGGGGTCGTGGGAGACCCAGTACTTC. Its protein is CASTGGSWETQYF.

This clone was found once. The genes are TRBV4-3 and TRBJ2-1, with 9 bases aligning to TRBD1. Germline assignment: CDR1 LGHNA and CDR2 YSLEER. V lost 0 bases and J lost 4; bases outside the gene matches: 4. The CDR3 has 16 residues. The CDR3 sequence: CASSQEQGQGYNEQFF. The CDR3, as DNA: TGCGCCAGCAGCCAAGAACAGGGACAGGGATACAATGAGCAGTTCTTC.

CDR3 in amino acids: CASSRESNTGELFF. The CDR3 DNA reads as TGCGCCAGCAGCCGGGAATCTAACACCGGGGAGCTGTTTTTT. This sequence joins TRBV23-1 and TRBJ2-2, with D maybe TRBD2 (5 bases). TRBV23-1 is annotated as an ORF whose role is uncertain. CDR3 length: 14 residues. V was shortened by 6 bases and J by 2 bases, with 10 bases between the two germline ends.

The V and J genes are TRBV10-1 and TRBJ2-2; TRBD1 is a possible D gene (6 bases). There are 15 residues in the CDR3. Trimming removed 1 base at V and 4 bases at J, with 10 bases between. Germline V gene sequence: CDR1 WNHNN, CDR2 SYGVQD (reference sequence). The CDR3 bases are TGCGCCAGCAGTGAGTTCAGGGGTGGCACCGGGGAGCTGTTTTTT. Protein product: CASSEFRGGTGELFF.

This clone was found once. The V gene is TRBV30, the J gene TRBJ1-6; 7 bases map to TRBD1. J was trimmed by 10 bases and V by 5 bases; bases with no gene match: 14. CDR1 and CDR2 (germline): GTSNPN, SVGIG (reference sequence). The CDR3 runs 15 residues. The CDR3 DNA reads as TGTGCCTGGGCCAAACGGGACAGCTCCGAATCACCCCTCCACTTT. Its protein is CAWAKRDSSESPLHF.

This rearrangement joins TRBV7-3 to TRBJ2-3, with 14 bases aligning to TRBD2. V lost 3 bases to trimming and J lost 4 bases; unmatched junction nucleotides: 0. The germline gives CDR1 SGHTA, CDR2 FQGTGA. The CDR3 is 15 residues long. The CDR3 loop reads CASSLTSGRADTQYF. In nucleotides, the CDR3 is TGTGCCAGCAGCTTGACTAGCGGGAGGGCAGATACGCAGTATTTT.

This chain connects TRBV27 to TRBJ1-1; D remains unclear. The germline CDR1 and CDR2 sequences are MNHEY and SMNVEV (reference sequence). The CDR3 has 13 residues. The V gene lost 6 bases and the J gene lost 1 base, with 9 bases spanning the gap. The CDR3 sequence: CASREWSNTEAFF. CDR3 DNA: TGTGCCAGCAGGGAGTGGTCGAACACTGAAGCTTTCTTT.

V gene TRBV9 combines with J gene TRBJ2-3; D gene uncertain. The V gene's germline CDR1 is SGDLS and CDR2 YYNGEE. This CDR3 is built from 16 residues. Trimming stripped 2 bases from V and 2 bases from J, with 15 bases between. The CDR3 DNA sequence: TGTGCCAGCAGCGTTCAAGCTAGTCCCCCCACAGATACGCAGTATTTT. Encoded protein: CASSVQASPPTDTQYF.

This sequence joins TRBV23-1 and TRBJ2-7; 7 bases fit TRBD2. TRBV23-1 is known as an ORF, though its function is uncertain. The V segment lost 10 bases and the J segment 9 bases; nucleotides outside the gene matches: 9. The CDR3 runs 11 residues. The DNA for the CDR3 is TGCGCCACCCCGGGGAGGGAGATGCAGTACTTC. It translates to CATPGREMQYF.

The chain links TRBV9 to TRBJ2-2, with 10 bases fitting TRBD2. The CDR3 is 14 amino acids. The germline V gene encodes CDR1 SGDLS and CDR2 YYNGEE. Unmatched junction bases numbered 3, after V lost 3 bases and J lost 7 bases. CDR3 DNA sequence: TGTGCCAGCAGCGAGGGACTAGCGTTCGGGGAGCTGTTTTTT. Amino acid sequence: CASSEGLAFGELFF.

The CDR3 DNA reads as TGTGCCAGCAGCTCCCGGACAGGGAGGGAGCAGTACTTC. Its protein is CASSSRTGREQYF. V and J are TRBV7-8 and TRBJ2-7; 8 bases map to TRBD1. Germline-derived CDR1 and CDR2 are SGHVS and FQNEAQ. This CDR3 has 13 residues. Unmatched junction bases numbered 6, after V lost 4 bases and J lost 7 bases. Full variable domain (remainder filled in from reference TRBV7-8 and TRBJ2-7): GAGVSQSPRYKVAKRGQDVALRCDPISGHVSLFWYQQALGQGPEFLTYFQNEAQLDKSGLPSDRFFAERPEGSVSTLKIQRTQQEDSAVYLCASSSRTGREQYFGPGTRLTVT.